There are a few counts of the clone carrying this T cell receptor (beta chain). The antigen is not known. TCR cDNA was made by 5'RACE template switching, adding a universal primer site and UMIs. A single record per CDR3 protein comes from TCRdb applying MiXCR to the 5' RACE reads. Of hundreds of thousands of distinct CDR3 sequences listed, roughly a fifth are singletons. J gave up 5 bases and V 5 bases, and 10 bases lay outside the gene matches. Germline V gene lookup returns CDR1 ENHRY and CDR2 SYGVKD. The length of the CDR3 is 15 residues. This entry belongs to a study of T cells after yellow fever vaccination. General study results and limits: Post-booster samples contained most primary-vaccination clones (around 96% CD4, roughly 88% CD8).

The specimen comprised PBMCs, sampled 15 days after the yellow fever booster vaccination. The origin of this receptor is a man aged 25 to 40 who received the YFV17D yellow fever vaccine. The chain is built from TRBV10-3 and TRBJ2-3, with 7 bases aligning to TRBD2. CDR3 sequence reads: CAISSGGGMLDTQYF. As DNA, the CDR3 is TGTGCCATCAGTTCCGGGGGAGGGATGCTAGATACGCAGTATTTT.